The 13 T cell receptor beta chains presented below share a single source sample, sequenced in a study of T cells in Graves' hyperthyroidism and ophthalmopathy. RNA transcripts served as the template for amplifying TCR beta CDR3 regions. During a first-round RT-PCR of the TCR CDR3, the HTBI primer set was used. A single record per CDR3 protein comes from TCRdb applying MiXCR to the multiplex PCR reads. The sample records roughly 290,000 distinct CDR3 sequences, roughly 15% being singletons. Sequenced input: blood. The receptor source for this set is a woman aged 40-49 years with Graves' hyperthyroidism.

This clonotype was found many times. The rearrangement uses TRBV20-1 and TRBJ2-5; TRBD1 matches 10 bases. The CDR3 is made up of 12 amino acids. V shed 6 bases, J shed 5 bases, and the junction held 3 bases outside the gene matches. CDR1 is DFQATT and CDR2 is SNEGSKA in the germline V gene (reference sequence). CDR3 in DNA: TGCAGTGCGCGGACAGGGGGGGAGACCCAGTACTTC. Translation: CSARTGGETQYF.

This clonotype has a count of ten or more. This chain's CDR3 is CASSYSKHVAYEQYF. As DNA, the CDR3 is TGTGCCAGCAGTTACTCGAAGCATGTCGCCTACGAGCAGTACTTC. The J gene is TRBJ2-7, the V gene TRBV6-5; D remains unclear. The CDR3 has 15 residues. Germline CDR1 reads MNHEY; CDR2 reads SVGAGI. Trimming took off 0 bases at V and 2 bases at J, with 11 bases between the two ends.

Comment on this clonotype: A much bigger clone sits one base away, suggesting this may be a read error. The V and J genes are TRBV7-2 and TRBJ2-7, with 11 bases fitting TRBD1. In germline, CDR1 is SGHTA, CDR2 FQGNSA. J was trimmed by 2 bases and V by 5 bases; bases with no gene match: 2. The CDR3 has 14 amino acids. The CDR3 DNA reads TGTGCCAGCAGCCGGACAGGGGGCCCCTACGAGCAGTACTTC. Protein: CASSRTGGPYEQYF.

Many counts were recorded for this clonotype. J is TRBJ1-1 and V is TRBV6-1; D call uncertain. The V and J ends lost 5 bases and 1 base respectively, with 8 bases between them. This CDR3 spans 13 amino acids. Germline V gene sequence: CDR1 MNHNS, CDR2 SASEGT. The CDR3 loop is CASSFFKNTEAFF. As DNA, the CDR3 is TGTGCCAGCAGTTTTTTCAAGAACACTGAAGCTTTCTTT.

This clonotype was found many times. The chain joins TRBV11-3 to TRBJ2-7, with TRBD2 identical over 9 bases. CDR3 length: 13 residues. Germline CDR1 is SGHNT and CDR2 is YENEEA. V trimming: 5 bases; J trimming: 7 bases; junction bases outside the gene matches: 6. CDR3 sequence reads: CASSPGTSKEQYF. The CDR3 DNA sequence: TGTGCCAGCAGCCCCGGGACTAGCAAGGAGCAGTACTTC.

This clonotype came up many times. The rearrangement joins TRBV20-1 to TRBJ2-7; D call uncertain. CDR1 and CDR2 from the germline V gene are DFQATT and SNEGSKA (reference sequence). The CDR3 is made up of 15 amino acids. The ends were cut back, 3 bases at V and 5 bases at J, with 20 bases in the middle. CDR3 nucleotides: TGCAGTGCTAGCCGTCTCGGGCAGGCCAGAAACGAGCAGTACTTC. The encoded protein is CSASRLGQARNEQYF.

This clonotype showed up many times. The chain uses TRBV12-3 or TRBV12-4 and TRBJ2-1, with TRBD2 matching 8 bases. V gave up 2 bases and J gave up 8 bases; unmatched junction bases: 5. The CDR3 has 14 amino acids. The DNA for the CDR3 is TGTGCCAGCAGTTTATTGGCGGGAGGCTATGAGCAGTTCTTC. Translating it yields CASSLLAGGYEQFF.

This clonotype has ten or more counts. The chain carries TRBV3-1 and TRBJ2-7, with a possible D match to TRBD2 (6 bases). CDR1 is LGHDT, CDR2 YNNKEL, per germline (reference sequence). The CDR3 runs to 14 residues. V shed 5 bases and J shed 2 bases, with 13 bases lying between them. The CDR3 region has the DNA TGTGCCAGCAGCGGAGGAGGGATGCCCTACGAGCAGTACTTC. Translating it yields CASSGGGMPYEQYF.

This clonotype was observed at least ten times. The rearrangement joins TRBV11-1 to TRBJ2-1, with TRBD2 identical over 16 bases. V dropped 5 bases and J dropped 8; count of bases not matched to a gene: 6. The CDR3 is 16 amino acids. Germline V gives CDR1 SGHAT, CDR2 FQDESV (reference sequence). The CDR3 here is CASSKGTSGRAYEQFF. DNA of the CDR3: TGTGCCAGCAGCAAAGGGACTAGCGGGAGGGCCTATGAGCAGTTCTTC. The full variable domain, with the rest looked up from reference TRBV11-1 and TRBJ2-1, is EAEVAQSPRYKITEKSQAVAFWCDPISGHATLYWYRQILGQGPELLVQFQDESVVDDSQLPKDRFSAERLKGVDSTLKIQPAELGDSAMYLCASSKGTSGRAYEQFFGPGTRLTVL.

This clonotype was picked up many times. The rearrangement joins TRBV7-9 to TRBJ2-7; D not resolved. The CDR3 spans 14 residues. From germline, CDR1 is SEHNR and CDR2 FQNEAQ (reference sequence). Trimming removed 1 base from V and 3 bases from J, with 10 bases in between. The CDR3 sequence is CASSLDGPYYEQYF. The DNA of the CDR3 is TGTGCCAGCAGCTTAGACGGACCATACTACGAGCAGTACTTC.

As to this clonotype: The junction departs from the called germline gene at one end, perhaps through a read error. The chain couples TRBV29-1 to TRBJ2-3; 7 bases agree with TRBD2. Germline V gene data show CDR1 as SQVTM and CDR2 as ANQGSEA. This CDR3 contains 14 residues. CDR3 bases: TGCAACGTTGTCGGACTAGGGAGCACAGATACGCAGTATTTT. It encodes CNVVGLGSTDTQYF.

This clonotype was seen only a few times. This rearrangement joins TRBV24-1 to TRBJ2-1, with TRBD2 matching 11 bases. Germline CDR1 is KGHDR and CDR2 is SFDVKD. Trimming cost V 5 bases and J 6 bases; bases outside gene matches: 8. This CDR3 is built from 16 residues. The CDR3 reads CATSGGLAGGLNEQFF. The CDR3 nucleotides are TGTGCCACCAGTGGAGGGCTAGCGGGAGGACTCAATGAGCAGTTCTTC.

This clonotype was picked up one time. In nucleotides, the CDR3 is TGTGCCAGCAGGAAGACAGGGGTCCGCACAGATACGCAGTATTTT. Protein product: CASRKTGVRTDTQYF. V gene TRBV14 combines with J gene TRBJ2-3; 8 bases map to TRBD1. The CDR3 runs to 15 residues. The trim removed 6 bases at V and 1 base at J, leaving 6 bases unmatched. Germline V gene sequence: CDR1 SGHDN, CDR2 FVKESK.